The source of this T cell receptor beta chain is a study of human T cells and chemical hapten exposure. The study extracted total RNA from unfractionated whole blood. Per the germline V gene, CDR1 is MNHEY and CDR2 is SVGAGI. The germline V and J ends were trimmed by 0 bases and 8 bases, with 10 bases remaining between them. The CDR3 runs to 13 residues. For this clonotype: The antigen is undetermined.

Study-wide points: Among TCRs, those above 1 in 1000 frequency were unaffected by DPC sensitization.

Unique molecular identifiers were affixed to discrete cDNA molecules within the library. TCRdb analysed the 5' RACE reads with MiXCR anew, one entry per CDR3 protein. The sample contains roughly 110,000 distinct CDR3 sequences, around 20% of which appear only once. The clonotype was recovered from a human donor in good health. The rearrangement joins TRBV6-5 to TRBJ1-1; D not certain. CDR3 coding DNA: TGTGCCAGCAGTTACTCGAATGACCCCGAAGCTTTCTTT. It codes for CASSYSNDPEAFF.